Below, 28 T cell receptor beta chains from the same sample are listed, as sequenced in a study of cytomegalovirus exposure and HLA in healthy donors. PCR used 60 Vbeta primers and 13 Jbeta primers. The protocol was immunoSEQ multiplex PCR, while the TCRdb copy is restricted to in-frame clones and leaves out a portion. Of 100,000 to 150,000 clones listed, about 79% are singletons. Source material: PBMCs. The receptors were sampled from a man over 45 in good health and CMV-seronegative.

The gene calls are TRBV7-3 and TRBJ2-2, with D tentatively TRBD1 (6 bases). V gave up 3 bases and J gave up 11 bases, with 10 bases separating them. CDR1 SGHTA and CDR2 FQGTGA come from the germline V gene. This CDR3 has 12 amino acids. The CDR3 region is CASSFRGSELFF. The CDR3, as DNA: TGTGCCAGCAGCTTCAGGGGAAGTGAGCTGTTTTTT.

The chain links TRBV13 to TRBJ2-5, with D tentatively TRBD2 (6 bases). The J call may be mistaken, given a closer DNA end match to TRBJ2-7. Germline values: CDR1 PRHDT, CDR2 FYEKMQ (reference sequence). The CDR3 totals 15 residues. CDR3 loop: CASSFGGNLTYEQYF. The CDR3 bases are TGTGCCAGCAGCTTTGGCGGGAATTTAACCTACGAGCAGTACTTC.

This clone was counted once. The chain recombines TRBV4-3 with TRBJ1-4; D is unclear. Trimming pared 0 bases from V and 9 bases from J, leaving 23 bases between. The V gene's germline CDR1 is LGHNA and CDR2 YSLEER. The length of the CDR3 is 18 residues. The CDR3 region is CASSQDVVDYQAPQKLFF. CDR3 in DNA: TGCGCCAGCAGCCAAGATGTAGTAGATTACCAAGCCCCCCAAAAACTGTTTTTT.

The chain uses TRBV11-2 and TRBJ2-5, with TRBD2 identical over 9 bases. V shed 0 bases and J 5 bases; nucleotides not matched to a gene: 7. The germline V gene encodes CDR1 SGHAT and CDR2 FQNNGV. The CDR3 is made up of 16 amino acids. The CDR3 is CASSLEVAGARETQYF. CDR3 sequence (DNA): TGTGCCAGCAGCTTAGAGGTAGCGGGGGCCCGGGAGACCCAGTACTTC.

This rearrangement joins TRBV30 to TRBJ1-4, with TRBD1 matching 8 bases. V lost 4 bases, J lost 3 bases, and 19 bases stayed unmatched. Germline CDR1 and CDR2: GTSNPN and SVGIG (reference sequence). The CDR3 is 19 amino acids. For the CDR3, the DNA is TGTGCCTGGATTTTCGATGGTCGGACCAAACAGGGGGCTAATGAAAAACTGTTTTTT. This sequence encodes CAWIFDGRTKQGANEKLFF.

J is TRBJ1-1 and V is TRBV6-1; perhaps TRBD1 as D (5 bases). The CDR3 has 12 amino acids. CDR1 and CDR2 from the germline V gene are MNHNS and SASEGT. Trimming cost V 5 bases and J 11 bases, with 15 bases left between them. The DNA for the CDR3 is TGTGCCAGCAGTTATGGGCAGGGATGGGCTTTCTTT. It yields the protein CASSYGQGWAFF.

This clone was counted only a few times. Other DNA variants within this sample encode the same CDR3. The chain uses TRBV6-1 and TRBJ1-1; TRBD1 is a possible D gene (5 bases). The CDR3 extends over 13 amino acids. Trimming shortened V by 5 bases and J by 0 bases, and 7 bases separated the two germline ends. Germline lookup yields CDR1 MNHNS and CDR2 SASEGT. The CDR3 loop reads CASSRTLNTEAFF. CDR3 DNA sequence: TGTGCCAGCAGTAGGACACTGAACACTGAAGCTTTCTTT.

This clone was counted once. The chain links TRBV19 to TRBJ2-7; D remains unclear. The CDR3 consists of 14 residues. Germline V gene data show CDR1 as LNHDA and CDR2 as SQIVND (reference sequence). Trimming took 3 bases from V and 2 from J, leaving 11 bases between them. CDR3 bases: TGTGCCAGTAGTATCGCTACGGAGACCTACGAGCAGTACTTC. This encodes CASSIATETYEQYF.

The V gene is TRBV4-1, the J gene TRBJ1-2; maybe TRBD1 (6 bases). The length of the CDR3 is 16 residues. Trimming took off 3 bases at V and 7 bases at J, with 21 bases between the two ends. The germline gives CDR1 MGHRA, CDR2 YSYEKL. The CDR3: CASSHPKGVRGSGYTF. CDR3 coding DNA: TGCGCCAGCAGCCACCCAAAAGGGGTCAGGGGATCTGGCTACACCTTC.

This chain joins TRBV7-9 and TRBJ2-7; no clear D. V dropped 5 bases and J dropped 1 base, with 9 bases sitting between them. From germline, CDR1 is SEHNR and CDR2 FQNEAQ (reference sequence). This CDR3 has 13 amino acids. The CDR3 spells CASSPTGSYEQYF. The CDR3 DNA reads TGTGCCAGCAGCCCAACCGGGTCCTACGAGCAGTACTTC.

This rearrangement joins TRBV9 to TRBJ2-5, with 7 bases matching TRBD2. Unmatched junction bases numbered 10, after V lost 0 bases and J lost 2 bases. Germline-derived CDR1 and CDR2 are SGDLS and YYNGEE. This CDR3 has 17 residues. The CDR3 spells CASSVALGGGAQETQYF. In DNA, the CDR3 is TGTGCCAGCAGCGTAGCGCTGGGCGGGGGAGCTCAAGAGACCCAGTACTTC. The whole variable domain, filled in from reference TRBV9 and TRBJ2-5, reads DSGVTQTPKHLITATGQRVTLRCSPRSGDLSVYWYQQSLDQGLQFLIQYYNGEERAKGNILERFSAQQFPDLHSELNLSSLELGDSALYFCASSVALGGGAQETQYFGPGTRLLVL.

This chain links TRBV4-1 with TRBJ2-3, with D perhaps TRBD2 (7 bases). V shed 4 bases and J shed 0 bases, with 20 bases lying between them. This CDR3 is 18 amino acids long. Germline CDR1 reads MGHRA; CDR2 reads YSYEKL. The CDR3 DNA follows: TGCGCCAGCAGCCTCGGGACTACGTGGGGGCATAGCACAGATACGCAGTATTTT. Protein sequence: CASSLGTTWGHSTDTQYF.

The rearrangement joins TRBV10-3 to TRBJ2-5, with D perhaps matching TRBD1 (6 bases). This CDR3 is built from 11 residues. Trimming took 10 bases from V and 2 from J, leaving 8 bases between them. Germline CDR1 ENHRY, CDR2 SYGVKD. CDR3 nucleotides: TGTGCCACAGGGGCTCAAGAGACCCAGTACTTC. It encodes CATGAQETQYF.

The chain joins TRBV2 to TRBJ1-2; 12 nucleotides match TRBD1. This CDR3 spans 16 amino acids. The J segment lost 6 bases and the V segment lost 6 bases, leaving 11 bases of the junction unmatched. Germline V gene lookup returns CDR1 SNHLY and CDR2 FYNNEI. The CDR3 reads CASSPIGTGGRNGYTF. CDR3 sequence (DNA): TGTGCCAGCAGCCCCATAGGGACAGGGGGCAGAAATGGCTACACCTTC.

This clone was seen a single time. The chain joins TRBV23-1 to TRBJ2-7, with D maybe TRBD1 (5 bases). TRBV23-1 is labeled an ORF, and its function is uncertain. The CDR3 spans 16 residues. The V gene lost 0 bases and the J gene lost 1 base, with 13 bases spanning the gap. The DNA of the CDR3 is TGCGCCAGCAGTCAATCATCCAGGGTAAGTTCCTACGAGCAGTACTTC. Amino acids: CASSQSSRVSSYEQYF.

J is TRBJ1-1 and V is TRBV30; D might be TRBD1 (6 bases). V was shortened by 3 bases and J by 5 bases, with 16 bases between the two germline ends. This CDR3 is built from 14 residues. Germline CDR1 reads GTSNPN; CDR2 reads SVGIG (reference sequence). The chain's CDR3 is CAWRLGGGLTEAFF. CDR3 nucleotides: TGTGCCTGGAGGTTGGGAGGGGGACTGACTGAAGCTTTCTTT.

This chain joins TRBV4-2 and TRBJ2-1, with D maybe TRBD1 (6 bases). Germline V gene sequence: CDR1 LGHNA, CDR2 YNFKEQ. This CDR3 is 18 amino acids long. The V end was cut by 1 base, the J end by 0 bases, with 16 bases between. The CDR3 region is CASSQGGQGSSSYNEQFF. The CDR3 DNA reads as TGTGCCAGCAGCCAAGGGGGGCAGGGCAGCAGCTCCTACAATGAGCAGTTCTTC.

This clone was detected only once. This chain links TRBV19 with TRBJ1-6; 9 bases line up with TRBD1. The trim removed 5 bases at V and 7 bases at J, leaving 3 bases unmatched. Germline V gene lookup returns CDR1 LNHDA and CDR2 SQIVND (reference sequence). The CDR3 loop spans 14 amino acids. CDR3 DNA sequence: TGTGCCAGTAGTGGGGGACAGGGAAATTCACCCCTCCACTTT. Protein sequence: CASSGGQGNSPLHF.

This chain uses TRBV5-1 with TRBJ1-1; TRBD1 is a possible D gene (5 bases). Trimming stripped 4 bases from V and 1 base from J, with 14 bases between. The CDR3 loop spans 15 amino acids. From germline, CDR1 is SGHRS and CDR2 YFSETQ. In DNA form, the CDR3 reads TGCGCCAGCAGCCACCCCAACCAGGGGAACACTGAAGCTTTCTTT. It specifies CASSHPNQGNTEAFF.

This clone appeared a single time. The chain has TRBV6-6 and TRBJ1-5, with D maybe TRBD1 (6 bases). The CDR3 is 13 amino acids. V lost 5 bases, J lost 7 bases, and 12 bases lay in between. Germline CDR1 MNHNY, CDR2 SVGAGI (reference sequence). CDR3 nucleotides: TGTGCCAGCAGTGACAGGTGGTACCAGCCCCAGCATTTT. Amino acid sequence: CASSDRWYQPQHF.

This sequence joins TRBV19 and TRBJ1-1; D is ambiguous. There are 15 residues in the CDR3. In germline, CDR1 is LNHDA, CDR2 SQIVND (reference sequence). Trimming took off 1 base at V and 3 bases at J, with 12 bases between the two ends. In nucleotides, the CDR3 is TGTGCCAGTAGTATAGCCGCGACCGGGGACACTGAAGCTTTCTTT. This sequence encodes CASSIAATGDTEAFF. Complete variable domain (other parts from reference TRBV19 and TRBJ1-1): DGGITQSPKYLFRKEGQNVTLSCEQNLNHDAMYWYRQDPGQGLRLIYYSQIVNDFQKGDIAEGYSVSREKKESFPLTVTSAQKNPTAFYLCASSIAATGDTEAFFGQGTRLTVV.

There are a few counts of this clone. V gene TRBV7-8 combines with J gene TRBJ1-5, with TRBD1 matching over 9 bases. Germline V gene sequence: CDR1 SGHVS, CDR2 FQNEAQ. The CDR3 is 17 residues long. V lost 5 bases and J lost 3; bases outside the gene matches: 11. CDR3 nucleotide sequence: TGTGCCAGCAGCCTCTTAACCGGGACAGGGAACAATCAGCCCCAGCATTTT. Amino acid sequence: CASSLLTGTGNNQPQHF.

Turning to this clone: Other DNA sequences from this sample encode an identical CDR3 as well. The chain is built from TRBV5-1 and TRBJ2-5; D is ambiguous. The CDR3 spans 13 residues. Germline CDR1 SGHRS, CDR2 YFSETQ. V shed 2 bases and J shed 0 bases, with 5 bases lying between them. The CDR3 bases are TGCGCCAGCAGCTTAGACTACCAAGAGACCCAGTACTTC. Protein: CASSLDYQETQYF.

The chain recombines TRBV5-6 with TRBJ1-6; no definite D call. Germline values: CDR1 SGHDT, CDR2 YYEEEE. The CDR3 has 12 amino acids. V lost 4 bases and J lost 13, with 12 bases in between. This CDR3 is CASSLGGNPLHF. The DNA of the CDR3 is TGTGCCAGCAGCCTGGGAGGGAACCCCCTCCACTTT.

The chain links TRBV5-4 to TRBJ1-2, with 8 nucleotides matching TRBD1. Germline-derived CDR1 and CDR2 are SGHNT and YYREEE (reference sequence). Unmatched junction bases numbered 7, after V lost 0 bases and J lost 3 bases. The CDR3 sequence is 16 residues long. The CDR3 nucleotides read TGTGCCAGCAGCTTGGGGACAGGGATGGGGGACTATGGCTACACCTTC. It codes for CASSLGTGMGDYGYTF. Looking up the rest from reference TRBV5-4 and TRBJ1-2 gives the full variable domain: ETGVTQSPTHLIKTRGQQVTLRCSSQSGHNTVSWYQQALGQGPQFIFQYYREEENGRGNFPPRFSGLQFPNYSSELNVNALELDDSALYLCASSLGTGMGDYGYTFGSGTRLTVV.

The chain employs TRBV29-1 and TRBJ1-5, with TRBD1 identical over 7 bases. CDR3 length: 13 amino acids. Germline CDR1 reads SQVTM; CDR2 reads ANQGSEA. Trimming took 5 bases from V and 3 from J; bases not matched to a gene: 4. CDR3 in DNA: TGCAGCGTTCAGGGACAGCCCAATCAGCCCCAGCATTTT. Its translation is CSVQGQPNQPQHF.

This chain joins TRBV4-2 and TRBJ1-1; 7 bases align to TRBD1. Unmatched junction bases numbered 9, after V lost 5 bases and J lost 0 bases. Germline-derived CDR1 and CDR2 are LGHNA and YNFKEQ. The CDR3 covers 16 residues. CDR3 in DNA: TGTGCCAGCAGCACAACTGTGACAGGGATGAACACTGAAGCTTTCTTT. Translation gives CASSTTVTGMNTEAFF.

This clone was found a few times. The chain uses TRBV6-1 and TRBJ1-3; D is perhaps TRBD1 (6 bases). Germline-derived CDR1 and CDR2 are MNHNS and SASEGT. V shed 10 bases and J shed 0 bases, with 7 bases lying between them. This CDR3 region has 12 residues. The CDR3 loop reads CAKDSSGNTIYF. CDR3 DNA sequence: TGTGCCAAGGACAGCTCTGGAAACACCATATATTTT.